The next 7 T cell receptor beta chains were all read from a single sample in a study of blood T cell repertoires in COVID-19. Sequencing used immunoSEQ multiplex PCR; TCRdb keeps in-frame clones, though not all of them. This table has some 150,000 clones, roughly 88% appearing once. Sequencing input: peripheral blood. These receptors all come from a man in his sixties who had recovered from COVID-19.

This chain uses TRBV18 with TRBJ1-1; perhaps TRBD1 as D (5 bases). V lost 3 bases and J 3 bases, leaving 11 bases between the germline ends. The CDR3 consists of 14 residues. Germline V gene data show CDR1 as KGHSH and CDR2 as LQKENI. CDR3 protein: CASSPKLQDTEAFF. CDR3 nucleotides: TGTGCCAGCTCACCTAAATTACAGGACACTGAAGCTTTCTTT.

This chain uses TRBV6-2 or TRBV6-3 with TRBJ2-7; D possibly corresponds to TRBD1 (6 bases). The V gene's germline CDR1 is MNHEY and CDR2 SVGEGT. CDR3 size: 14 residues. Trimming took off 4 bases at V and 0 bases at J, with 10 bases between the two ends. The CDR3 is CASSLPTGSYEQYF. The DNA of the CDR3 is TGTGCCAGCAGTTTACCGACAGGCTCCTACGAGCAGTACTTC.

This clone was observed once. V is TRBV7-9 and J is TRBJ1-4, with 7 bases matching TRBD1. V lost 2 bases to trimming and J lost 7 bases; unmatched junction nucleotides: 7. The germline V gene has CDR1 SEHNR and CDR2 FQNEAQ (reference sequence). The CDR3 extends over 15 amino acids. The CDR3 DNA sequence: TGTGCCAGCAGCTTAACGACAGGGTGGGGTGAAAAACTGTTTTTT. This gives the protein CASSLTTGWGEKLFF.

J is TRBJ1-2 and V is TRBV2; D is perhaps TRBD1 (5 bases). The CDR3 extends over 13 amino acids. Trimming removed 8 bases from V and 8 bases from J, with 18 bases in between. The germline V gene has CDR1 SNHLY and CDR2 FYNNEI. The CDR3 bases are TGTGCCAGCGGGGGAGGGCAGGGTGGCGGCTACACCTTC. Amino acid sequence: CASGGGQGGGYTF.

This clone was observed a few times. The gene calls are TRBV4-1 and TRBJ1-4, with a weak D call TRBD1 (5 bases). Per the germline V gene, CDR1 is MGHRA and CDR2 is YSYEKL. With 2 bases removed from V and 0 bases from J, the gap between germline ends came to 10 bases. The CDR3 spans 16 residues. The CDR3 DNA reads TGCGCCAGCAGCCAATCGTACAGGTCAACTAATGAAAAACTGTTTTTT. Translated, it gives CASSQSYRSTNEKLFF.

The chain uses TRBV6-6 and TRBJ2-5, with 12 bases aligning to TRBD2. V lost 5 bases and J lost 7; bases outside the gene matches: 2. Looked up from germline, CDR1 is MNHNY and CDR2 is SVGAGI (reference sequence). This CDR3 is built from 13 residues. The CDR3 here is CASSTTSGGTQYF. CDR3 in DNA: TGTGCCAGCAGTACGACTAGCGGGGGGACCCAGTACTTC.

The J gene is TRBJ2-6, the V gene TRBV15; D is perhaps TRBD2 (7 bases). Trimming stripped 0 bases from V and 0 bases from J, with 15 bases between. The CDR3 has 19 amino acids. Looked up from germline, CDR1 is LNHNV and CDR2 is YYDKDF (reference sequence). The CDR3 sequence is CATSRDLRGPSSGANVLTF. In nucleotides, the CDR3 is TGTGCCACCAGCAGAGATCTGCGGGGGCCTAGCTCTGGGGCCAACGTCCTGACTTTC.